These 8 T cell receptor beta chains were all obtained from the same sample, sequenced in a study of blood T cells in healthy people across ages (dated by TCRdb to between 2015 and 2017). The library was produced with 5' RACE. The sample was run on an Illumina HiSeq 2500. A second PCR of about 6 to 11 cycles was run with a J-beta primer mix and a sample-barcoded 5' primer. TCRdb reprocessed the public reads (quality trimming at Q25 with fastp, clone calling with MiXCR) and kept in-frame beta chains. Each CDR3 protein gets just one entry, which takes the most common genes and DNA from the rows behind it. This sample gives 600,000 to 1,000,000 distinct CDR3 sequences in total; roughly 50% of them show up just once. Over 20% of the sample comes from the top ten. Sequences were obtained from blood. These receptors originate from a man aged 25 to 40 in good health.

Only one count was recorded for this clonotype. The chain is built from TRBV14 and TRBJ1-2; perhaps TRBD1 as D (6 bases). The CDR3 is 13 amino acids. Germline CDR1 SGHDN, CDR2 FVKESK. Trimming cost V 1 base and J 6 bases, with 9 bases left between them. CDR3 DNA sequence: TGTGCCAGCAGCCAAGTAAGGGGGAATGGCTACACCTTC. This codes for CASSQVRGNGYTF.

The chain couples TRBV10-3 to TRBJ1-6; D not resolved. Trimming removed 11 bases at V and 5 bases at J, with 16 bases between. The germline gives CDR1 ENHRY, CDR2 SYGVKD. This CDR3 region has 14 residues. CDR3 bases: TGTGCCGTCCGATCGGGAACTAATAATTCACCCCTCCACTTT. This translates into CAVRSGTNNSPLHF.

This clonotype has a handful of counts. CDR3 amino acids: CASGGVGNNEQFF. CDR3 nucleotide sequence: TGTGCCAGCGGAGGAGTTGGGAACAATGAGCAGTTCTTC. This chain uses TRBV28 with TRBJ2-1, with D perhaps matching TRBD2 (5 bases). The V end lost 8 bases, the J end lost 5 bases, and 13 bases lay between the germline ends. The V gene's germline CDR1 is MDHEN and CDR2 SYDVKM. The CDR3 length is 13 residues.

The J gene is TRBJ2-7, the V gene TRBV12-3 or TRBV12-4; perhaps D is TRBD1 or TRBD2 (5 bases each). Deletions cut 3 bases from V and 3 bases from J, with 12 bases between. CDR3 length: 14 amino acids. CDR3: CASSFGGGSYEQYF. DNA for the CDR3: TGTGCCAGCAGTTTTGGGGGTGGAAGCTACGAGCAGTACTTC.

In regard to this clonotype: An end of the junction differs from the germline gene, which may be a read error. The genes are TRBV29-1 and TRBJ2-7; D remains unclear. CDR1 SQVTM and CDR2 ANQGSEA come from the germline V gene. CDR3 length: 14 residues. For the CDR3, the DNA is TGCAGCGTTGCCACAGCAACCGCGATTTACGAGCGGTACTTC. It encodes CSVATATAIYERYF.

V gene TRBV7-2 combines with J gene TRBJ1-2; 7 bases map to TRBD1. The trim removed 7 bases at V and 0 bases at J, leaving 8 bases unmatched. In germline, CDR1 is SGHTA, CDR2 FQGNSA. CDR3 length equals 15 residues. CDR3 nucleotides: TGTGCCAGCACCCAGGGGGGTAAAGCTAACTATGGCTACACCTTC. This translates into CASTQGGKANYGYTF.

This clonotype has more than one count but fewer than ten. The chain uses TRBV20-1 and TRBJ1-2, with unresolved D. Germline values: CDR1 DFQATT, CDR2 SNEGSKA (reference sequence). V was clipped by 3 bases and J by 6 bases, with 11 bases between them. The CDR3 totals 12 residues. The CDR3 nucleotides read TGCAGTGCTAGCCCCGGACGGGATGGCTACACCTTC. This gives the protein CSASPGRDGYTF.

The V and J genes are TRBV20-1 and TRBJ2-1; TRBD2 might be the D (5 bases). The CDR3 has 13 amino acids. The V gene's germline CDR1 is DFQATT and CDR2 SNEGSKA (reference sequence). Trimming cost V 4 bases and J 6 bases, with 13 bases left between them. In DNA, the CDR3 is TGCAGTGCTATCTACCTAGCTTCCAATGAGCAGTTCTTC. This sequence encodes CSAIYLASNEQFF.